This is a list of T cell receptor beta chains from one sample in a study of cytomegalovirus exposure and HLA in healthy donors. This table comes from immunoSEQ multiplex PCR, and its TCRdb copy is limited to in-frame clones, with some not included. Of over 150,000 clones listed, roughly nine tenths are singletons. The specimen sequenced was PBMCs. The receptors were sampled from a girl less than two years old in good health and CMV-seronegative. Each CDR3 is given with its conserved first and last residue. D genes are given only for firm matches. Only some rows state a clone size, as once, few, many or a class for expanded clones.

clone size,V gene,J gene,D gene,CDR3 DNA,CDR3 protein
NA,TRBV7-9,TRBJ2-7,TRBD2,TGTGCCAGCAGCTTGGTAGCGGGGGTCTCCTACGAGCAGTACTTC,CASSLVAGVSYEQYF
NA,TRBV9,TRBJ2-3,TRBD2,TGTGCCAGCAGCGTAGGGACTAGCGGCACAGATACGCAGTATTTT,CASSVGTSGTDTQYF
few,TRBV19,TRBJ1-2,TRBD1,TGTGCCAGTAGCCGGGGACAGGGATTGAAATCCTATGGCTACACCTTC,CASSRGQGLKSYGYTF
few,TRBV23-1,TRBJ1-1,NA,TGCGCCAGACCTAAAGCTTTCTTT,CARPKAFF
NA,TRBV4-1,TRBJ2-7,TRBD1,TGCGCCAGCAGCCAAATGACAGGGCCTTTCTACGAGCAGTACTTC,CASSQMTGPFYEQYF
NA,TRBV11-3,TRBJ2-7,TRBD1,TGTGCCAGCAGCTTAGACCAGACAGGGTACTACGAGCAGTACTTC,CASSLDQTGYYEQYF
NA,TRBV28,TRBJ1-3,NA,TGTGCCAGCAGCCGTGGTACAGGGACTGGAAACACCATATATTTT,CASSRGTGTGNTIYF
NA,TRBV7-8,TRBJ1-1,NA,TGTGCCAGCAGCTTCGTACCAATAGCTGAAGCTTTCTTT,CASSFVPIAEAFF
NA,TRBV10-1,TRBJ2-1,NA,TGCGCCAGCAGTGAGTCTGTAGCGGACTACAATGAGCAGTTCTTC,CASSESVADYNEQFF
NA,TRBV7-2,TRBJ1-4,NA,TGTGCCAGCAGCTTACTGGGGGGAGGTACTAATGAAAAACTGTTTTTT,CASSLLGGGTNEKLFF
NA,TRBV7-6,TRBJ2-7,TRBD2,TGTGCCAGCAGCTCAATAGCGGGGGGGACCTACGAGCAGTACTTC,CASSSIAGGTYEQYF
few,TRBV27,TRBJ2-2,TRBD2,TGTGCCAGCAGTTTATCGATAAGGTTCGGAGCGGGGGTTAAAACCGGGGAGCTGTTTTTT,CASSLSIRFGAGVKTGELFF
NA,TRBV4-1,TRBJ1-5,TRBD1,TGCGCCAGCAGCGACAGGGCTAACAATCAGCCCCAGCATTTT,CASSDRANNQPQHF
NA,TRBV5-4,TRBJ2-7,TRBD2,TGTGCCAGCAGCACGGCTAGCGGGCCCTTCTACGAGCAGTACTTC,CASSTASGPFYEQYF
NA,TRBV6-6,TRBJ2-7,NA,TGTGCCAGCAGTTACTCGAGTTCAGGGACCTACGAGCAGTACTTC,CASSYSSSGTYEQYF
NA,TRBV10-1,TRBJ2-3,NA,TGCGCCAGCAGTGAAGGGGTCCTAAAGGTGGGCAAGGATACGCAGTATTTT,CASSEGVLKVGKDTQYF
NA,TRBV18,TRBJ2-5,TRBD2,TGTGCCAGCTCACCATGGTTTAGCGGCGGGAGGGCCGTTGAGACCCAGTACTTC,CASSPWFSGGRAVETQYF
NA,TRBV7-2,TRBJ1-1,NA,TGTGCCAGCAGCTTAGACCTAAACACTGAAGCTTTCTTT,CASSLDLNTEAFF
few,TRBV5-4,TRBJ2-7,TRBD2,TGTGCCAGCAGCTCTAGGACTAGCGGGTACGAGCAGTACTTC,CASSSRTSGYEQYF
NA,TRBV29-1,TRBJ2-2,TRBD2,TGCAGTTCCGGGACTAGCCTCACCGGGGAGCTGTTTTTT,CSSGTSLTGELFF
once,TRBV5-5,TRBJ1-1,NA,TGTGCCAGCAGCACCCAAAGGTTCGACTGGAGCCGAGAAGCTTTCTTT,CASSTQRFDWSREAFF
NA,TRBV6-1,TRBJ2-5,NA,TGTGCCAGCGTGGCGGATTTTTTAGAGACCCAGTACTTC,CASVADFLETQYF
NA,TRBV7-2,TRBJ1-2,NA,TGTGCCAGCTCCCAGCCGGCAGGGAGGTTTTTAGGCTACACCTTC,CASSQPAGRFLGYTF
NA,TRBV10-3,TRBJ2-5,TRBD2,TGTGCCACTCGACTAGCGGCAAATGGAGAGACCCAGTACTTC,CATRLAANGETQYF
NA,TRBV5-6,TRBJ2-3,NA,TGTGCCAGCAGCTTGGTGGGGGCAGGGGCAGATACGCAGTATTTT,CASSLVGAGADTQYF
few,TRBV11-2,TRBJ2-5,NA,TGTGCCAGCAAGACGAGGACTCAAGAGACCCAGTACTTC,CASKTRTQETQYF
few,TRBV5-1,TRBJ1-1,TRBD1,TGCGCCAGCAGCTTGGCAGCAGGGGGAAATGAAGCTTTCTTT,CASSLAAGGNEAFF
NA,TRBV27,TRBJ2-7,NA,TGTGCCAGCTGTCCATTCGGGGTCCACGAGCAGTACTTC,CASCPFGVHEQYF
NA,TRBV7-2,TRBJ1-5,NA,TGTGCCAGCAGACCTCCAGGGAATCAGCCCCAGCATTTT,CASRPPGNQPQHF
NA,TRBV6-4,TRBJ2-1,TRBD2,TGTGCCAGCAGTGGAACTAGCGGGAGGGACACTGAGCAGTTCTTC,CASSGTSGRDTEQFF
NA,TRBV11-2,TRBJ1-6,NA,TGTGCCAGCAGCTTAGGAGATTCACCCCTCCACTTT,CASSLGDSPLHF
NA,TRBV4-1,TRBJ2-1,NA,TGCGCCAGCAGCCAAGCCCAACTAGCCAGCTCCTACAATGAGCAGTTCTTC,CASSQAQLASSYNEQFF
few,TRBV10-3,TRBJ1-1,NA,TGTGCCATCAGTGACGGTAAGAACACTGAAGCTTTCTTT,CAISDGKNTEAFF
NA,TRBV30,TRBJ2-5,NA,TGTGCCTGGAGTAAACATACACCCCAAGAGACCCAGTACTTC,CAWSKHTPQETQYF
NA,TRBV5-4,TRBJ2-3,NA,TGTGCCAGCAGCTTGGTGGCGGGAATTGACACAGATACGCAGTATTTT,CASSLVAGIDTDTQYF
NA,TRBV2,TRBJ1-1,NA,TGTGCCAGCAGTTCGAGTGGGGCCAACACTGAAGCTTTCTTT,CASSSSGANTEAFF
NA,TRBV7-3,TRBJ2-5,TRBD1,TGTGCCAGCAGCTTGGGACAGAGGGAGACCCAGTACTTC,CASSLGQRETQYF
NA,TRBV5-1,TRBJ1-6,TRBD1,TGCGCCAGCAGCGCGGGACAGTATAATTCACCCCTCCACTTT,CASSAGQYNSPLHF
NA,TRBV7-3,TRBJ2-7,NA,TGTGCCAGCAGCTTAACGGGGGGACAGCGATTCTACGAGCAGTACTTC,CASSLTGGQRFYEQYF
NA,TRBV6-5,TRBJ2-6,NA,TGTGCCAGCAGTTACGGCTTCTCTGGGGCCAATGTCCTGACTTTC,CASSYGFSGANVLTF
NA,TRBV7-3,TRBJ2-3,TRBD2,TGTGCCAGCAGCTTAAAAGGGACTAGCGGGGGGCACACAGATACGCAGTATTTT,CASSLKGTSGGHTDTQYF
NA,TRBV5-1,TRBJ2-3,TRBD2,TGCGCCAGCAGCTTGACTAGCGGGGGAACCACAGATACGCAGTATTTT,CASSLTSGGTTDTQYF
once,TRBV5-5,TRBJ1-6,NA,TGTGCCAGCACGGGGGGCTCCTATAATTCACCCCTCCACTTT,CASTGGSYNSPLHF
NA,TRBV7-8,TRBJ1-4,NA,TGTGCCAGCAGCTTACTCCGAGGGGGAGAAAAACTGTTTTTT,CASSLLRGGEKLFF
NA,TRBV15,TRBJ2-7,TRBD2,TGTGCCACATCTAGCGGGGGTGTGGTCCACGAGCAGTACTTC,CATSSGGVVHEQYF
NA,TRBV5-1,TRBJ1-2,NA,TGCGCCAGCAGCTTGGCTCTTCGTTCTTTTAACTATGGCTACACCTTC,CASSLALRSFNYGYTF
NA,TRBV6-1,TRBJ2-5,NA,TGTGCCAGCAGTGAAGGGAGAGGGGGTATGAGGTACTTC,CASSEGRGGMRYF
NA,TRBV5-6,TRBJ2-7,TRBD1,TGTGCCAGCAGCAGGGGACAGTCGACCTCCTACGAGCAGTACTTC,CASSRGQSTSYEQYF
NA,TRBV29-1,TRBJ2-1,TRBD2,TGCAGCGTTCGGGGGGGGCGATTTAATGAGCAGTTCTTC,CSVRGGRFNEQFF
NA,TRBV9,TRBJ2-3,NA,TGTGCCAGCAGCGTAGATCCCGGGAGGGGGCCAGGTGCGAATACGCAGTATTTT,CASSVDPGRGPGANTQYF
NA,TRBV5-1,TRBJ2-1,TRBD2,TGCGCCAGCAGCTTGGAAGGCAGCGGGGCTTACAATGAGCAGTTCTTC,CASSLEGSGAYNEQFF
NA,TRBV5-1,TRBJ1-3,NA,TGCGCCAGCAGCGTTAGCTCCGGGTTTAGCGGAAACACCATATATTTT,CASSVSSGFSGNTIYF
NA,TRBV10-2,TRBJ1-6,NA,TGCGCCAGCAGTCCCGACAGCTATAATTCACCCCTCCACTTT,CASSPDSYNSPLHF
NA,TRBV19,TRBJ2-1,NA,TGTGCCAGTAAACTGAGGGATTCAAACAATGAGCAGTTCTTC,CASKLRDSNNEQFF
NA,TRBV4-1,TRBJ2-7,TRBD2,TGCGCCAGCAGCCTCACTAGCGGGAATCCCTCCTCCGAGCAGTACTTC,CASSLTSGNPSSEQYF